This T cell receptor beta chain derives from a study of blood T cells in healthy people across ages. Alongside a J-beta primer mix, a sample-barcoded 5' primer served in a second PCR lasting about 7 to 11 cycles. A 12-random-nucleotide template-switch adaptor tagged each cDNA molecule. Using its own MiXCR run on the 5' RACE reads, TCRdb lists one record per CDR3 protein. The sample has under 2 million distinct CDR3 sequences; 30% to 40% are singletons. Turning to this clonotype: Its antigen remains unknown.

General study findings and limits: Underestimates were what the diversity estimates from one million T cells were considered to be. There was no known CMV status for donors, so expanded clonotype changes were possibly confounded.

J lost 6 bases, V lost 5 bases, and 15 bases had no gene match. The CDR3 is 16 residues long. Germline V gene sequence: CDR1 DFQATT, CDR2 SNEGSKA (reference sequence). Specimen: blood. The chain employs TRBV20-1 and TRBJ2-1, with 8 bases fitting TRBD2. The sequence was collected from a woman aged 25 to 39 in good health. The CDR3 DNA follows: TGCAGTGCTCGGGCCTTACCGGGACTAGATCCCAATGAGCAGTTCTTC. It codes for CSARALPGLDPNEQFF.